This T cell receptor beta chain was identified during a study of cytomegalovirus exposure and HLA in healthy donors. Overall study findings and caveats: The authors later linked a missense DCLRE1C variant to TCR beta V- and J-gene trimming.

A single count supports this clone. The antigen remains undetermined. The PCR ran on 60 Vbeta and 13 Jbeta primers. Clones were sequenced by immunoSEQ multiplex PCR, and TCRdb holds only the in-frame ones, with some missing. The sample includes 150,000 or so clones, roughly 85% of them seen just once. The receptor was isolated from a male donor in good health and CMV-seropositive. The sample consisted of PBMCs.

CDR3 bases: TGTGCCATTGGGAGAGATGAAGCTTTCTTT. The encoded protein is CAIGRDEAFF. The gene calls are TRBV6-5 and TRBJ1-1, with D uncertain. This CDR3 is built from 10 residues. V was trimmed by 10 bases and J by 7 bases, leaving 10 bases between them. Germline CDR1 MNHEY, CDR2 SVGAGI.